The 19 T cell receptor beta chains listed next were all sequenced from one sample in a study of blood T cell repertoires in COVID-19 (TCRdb year 2020). Library preparation used the immunoSEQ multiplex PCR assay. TCRdb retrieved this table from immuneACCESS and kept in-frame rearrangements only. Not all clones are present; in checked studies, unresolved V genes account for under half, and no reason is known for the remainder. Within this sample are about 70,000 clones, with 70% to 85% of them counted one time only. The top ten constitute 1.8% of the sample. Sequenced: peripheral blood. The receptors were gathered from a woman aged 60 to 75 with acute or convalescent COVID-19.

The genes are TRBV27 and TRBJ2-5; tentative D call: TRBD2 (6 bases). This CDR3 is built from 14 residues. The V gene's germline CDR1 is MNHEY and CDR2 SMNVEV (reference sequence). Trimming stripped 7 bases from V and 1 base from J, with 13 bases between. CDR3 sequence: CASKSGTPQETQYF. The CDR3, as DNA: TGTGCCAGCAAGTCCGGGACTCCCCAAGAGACCCAGTACTTC.

The rearrangement joins TRBV28 to TRBJ1-3, with D maybe TRBD1 (6 bases). The CDR3 has 15 amino acids. Trimming left V 3 bases short and J 6 bases short, with 15 bases between. Germline CDR1 and CDR2: MDHEN and SYDVKM. The CDR3 loop is CASSLAFTGQNTIYF. In DNA form, the CDR3 reads TGTGCCAGCAGTTTGGCCTTTACAGGGCAAAACACCATATATTTT.

The chain employs TRBV11-3 and TRBJ2-1, with 9 positions matching TRBD2. The J segment lost 5 bases and the V segment lost 0 bases, leaving 2 bases of the junction unmatched. The CDR3 runs 15 residues. Germline V CDR1 and CDR2: SGHNT, YENEEA. The CDR3 DNA reads TGTGCCAGCAGCTTAGAAGCGGGGGGTCACAATGAGCAGTTCTTC. Its translation: CASSLEAGGHNEQFF.

The chain employs TRBV2 and TRBJ1-2; 9 bases are shared with TRBD1. Per the germline V gene, CDR1 is SNHLY and CDR2 is FYNNEI. With V trimmed by 6 bases and J by 7 bases, 3 bases remained unmatched. The CDR3 runs 12 residues. CDR3 amino acids: CASRQGAGGYTF. The CDR3 DNA sequence: TGTGCCAGCAGACAGGGGGCGGGTGGCTACACCTTC.

V and J are TRBV19 and TRBJ2-2; 8 nucleotides align to TRBD1. The CDR3 has 15 amino acids. Germline lookup yields CDR1 LNHDA and CDR2 SQIVND (reference sequence). With 7 bases clipped from V and 7 bases from J, the junction kept 11 bases outside the gene matches. CDR3 nucleotides: TGTGCCAGTATCGGCAGGGGGCTTAATATCGGGGAGCTGTTTTTT. It specifies CASIGRGLNIGELFF.

The chain employs TRBV27 and TRBJ1-2, with TRBD1 as a possible D gene (6 bases). Trimming took off 4 bases at V and 3 bases at J, with 9 bases between the two ends. The CDR3 extends over 13 amino acids. Germline-derived CDR1 and CDR2 are MNHEY and SMNVEV (reference sequence). CDR3 DNA: TGTGCCAGCAGTTACCAGGGGTACTATGGCTACACCTTC. Translated: CASSYQGYYGYTF.

This clone was seen a few times. This chain links TRBV15 with TRBJ1-3; TRBD1 might be the D (5 bases). Germline CDR1 is LNHNV and CDR2 is YYDKDF (reference sequence). This CDR3 region has 14 residues. Trimming took off 8 bases at V and 0 bases at J, with 11 bases between the two ends. The CDR3 spells CATSRVPSGNTIYF. As DNA, the CDR3 is TGTGCCACCTCCAGGGTACCCTCTGGAAACACCATATATTTT. The whole variable domain, remainder taken from reference TRBV15 and TRBJ1-3, is DAMVIQNPRYQVTQFGKPVTLSCSQTLNHNVMYWYQQKSSQAPKLLFHYYDKDFNNEADTPDNFQSRRPNTSFCFLDIRSPGLGDTAMYLCATSRVPSGNTIYFGEGSWLTVV.

This chain joins TRBV5-1 and TRBJ2-1; the D gene is possibly TRBD1 (5 bases). Germline V gives CDR1 SGHRS, CDR2 YFSETQ. V dropped 0 bases and J dropped 4 bases, with 11 bases sitting between them. The CDR3 sequence is 15 residues long. This CDR3 reads CASSLAGAKYNEQFF. The CDR3 DNA follows: TGCGCCAGCAGCTTGGCTGGGGCGAAGTACAATGAGCAGTTCTTC.

This chain links TRBV5-1 with TRBJ1-1; tentatively, D is TRBD1 (5 bases). The CDR3 covers 13 residues. Germline assignment: CDR1 SGHRS and CDR2 YFSETQ. The V end was cut by 3 bases, the J end by 5 bases, with 11 bases between. The CDR3 DNA is TGCGCCAGCAGCTCCGCTGGGGCGACTGAAGCTTTCTTT. Protein: CASSSAGATEAFF.

The V call is TRBV4-1, the J call TRBJ2-5, with 10 bases lining up with TRBD2. V gave up 1 base and J gave up 5 bases; unmatched junction bases: 7. The CDR3 has 16 residues. Germline-derived CDR1 and CDR2 are MGHRA and YSYEKL. The CDR3 is CASSQASGGQGETQYF. DNA for the CDR3: TGCGCCAGCAGCCAAGCTAGCGGGGGCCAGGGGGAGACCCAGTACTTC.

The V call is TRBV11-2, the J call TRBJ2-3, with 7 bases matching TRBD2. CDR3 length: 13 amino acids. Germline V gene sequence: CDR1 SGHAT, CDR2 FQNNGV. V gave up 1 base and J gave up 9 bases; unmatched junction bases: 4. The DNA for the CDR3 is TGTGCCAGCAGCTTAGGATCGCGGGGGACGCAGTATTTT. Amino acid sequence: CASSLGSRGTQYF.

The chain carries TRBV7-2 and TRBJ1-3; D is possibly TRBD1 (6 bases). CDR3 length: 16 residues. The germline V and J ends were trimmed by 4 bases and 0 bases, with 13 bases remaining between them. Germline CDR1 is SGHTA and CDR2 is FQGNSA. For the CDR3, the DNA is TGTGCCAGCAGCTACCTGAACAGGGTCTCTGGAAACACCATATATTTT. It encodes CASSYLNRVSGNTIYF.

The chain couples TRBV2 to TRBJ2-7, with a possible D match to TRBD1 (6 bases). V dropped 6 bases and J dropped 2 bases, with 14 bases sitting between them. Germline lookup yields CDR1 SNHLY and CDR2 FYNNEI. The CDR3 runs 14 residues. CDR3 nucleotide sequence: TGTGCCAGCAGGGCAGGGGTCCCCCCCTACGAGCAGTACTTC. It codes for CASRAGVPPYEQYF.

This chain uses TRBV30 with TRBJ1-2, with TRBD1 matching 10 bases. The V gene end was trimmed by 0 bases and the J gene end by 5 bases; junction bases not matched to a gene: 15. The CDR3 extends over 18 amino acids. Germline lookup yields CDR1 GTSNPN and CDR2 SVGIG (reference sequence). The CDR3 sequence: CAWSVLRTGGHTLYGYTF. CDR3 sequence (DNA): TGTGCCTGGAGTGTACTGAGGACAGGGGGTCATACCCTATATGGCTACACCTTC.

CDR3 loop: CASSDVGPRDTIYF. In DNA, the CDR3 is TGTGCCAGCAGTGATGTTGGACCGAGGGACACCATATATTTT. The chain couples TRBV2 to TRBJ1-3; D unclear. Trimming removed 3 bases from V and 8 bases from J, with 14 bases in between. The CDR3 length is 14 residues. Germline lookup yields CDR1 SNHLY and CDR2 FYNNEI.

The rearrangement joins TRBV6-2 or TRBV6-3 to TRBJ1-6, with 7 bases identical to TRBD1. Germline V CDR1 and CDR2: MNHEY, SVGEGT. The CDR3 runs to 14 residues. The junction had 2 bases not matched to a gene; V was cut back by 2 bases and J by 7 bases. Here the CDR3 DNA reads TGTGCCAGCAGTTACACAGGGGCCAATTCACCCCTCCACTTT. Translating gives CASSYTGANSPLHF.

The gene calls are TRBV6-5 and TRBJ1-6; weak D call: TRBD1 (6 bases). The ends were cut back, 0 bases at V and 7 bases at J, with 10 bases in the middle. The CDR3 has 15 amino acids. Per the germline V gene, CDR1 is MNHEY and CDR2 is SVGAGI. The CDR3 nucleotides read TGTGCCAGCAGTTACTCGGGACAAGGGAATTCACCCCTCCACTTT. It translates to CASSYSGQGNSPLHF.

This clone was seen more than once but under ten times. This chain uses TRBV6-6 with TRBJ2-1; TRBD1 matches 9 bases. Looked up from germline, CDR1 is MNHNY and CDR2 is SVGAGI (reference sequence). V lost 7 bases and J lost 8; bases outside the gene matches: 15. This CDR3 has 16 amino acids. The CDR3 DNA is TGTGCCAGCACCGAGAAGCCGGGACAGGGCTCCCATGAGCAGTTCTTC. Protein: CASTEKPGQGSHEQFF.

CDR3 loop: CAWSVLVRGEQYF. The CDR3 DNA follows: TGTGCCTGGAGTGTATTAGTAAGGGGCGAGCAGTACTTC. This chain uses TRBV30 with TRBJ2-7; possible D gene TRBD1, 5 bases. V was cut by 0 bases and J by 6 bases, with 12 bases left in between. The CDR3 contains 13 residues. The germline V gene has CDR1 GTSNPN and CDR2 SVGIG (reference sequence).